Below are 13 T cell receptor beta chains sequenced from a single sample in a study of breast tumors, draining lymph nodes, adjacent tissues. TCRdb recomputed calls from the multiplex PCR reads with MiXCR, one row per CDR3 protein. This table has 120,000 to 150,000 distinct CDR3 sequences, less than 35% appearing once. Axillary draining lymph nodes of breast cancer patients supplied the node samples. Material: axillary lymph node tissue. The receptors here all came from a female donor with breast cancer. Some clones in this sample may be carry-over from other donors' samples.

J is TRBJ2-7 and V is TRBV7-2; a weak D match, TRBD2 (6 bases). V lost 3 bases to trimming and J lost 6 bases, with 18 bases between them. CDR1 and CDR2 (germline): SGHTA, FQGNSA. There are 15 residues in the CDR3. The CDR3 region is CASSFEEGQGAEQYF. The CDR3 bases are TGTGCCAGCAGCTTCGAGGAGGGCCAGGGTGCCGAGCAGTACTTC.

This clonotype was detected a few times. This clone may be a read error of a much larger clone one base away. The chain carries TRBV6-2 or TRBV6-3 and TRBJ2-3; D is undetermined. CDR3 length equals 15 residues. V lost 6 bases, J lost 1 base, and 14 bases lay in between. The germline CDR1 and CDR2 sequences are MNHEY and SVGEGT. This chain's CDR3 is CASSPGRMGTDTQYF. CDR3 sequence (DNA): TGTGCCAGCAGCCCGGGTCGGATGGGCACAGATACGCAGTATTTT.

The chain combines TRBV5-1 with TRBJ2-5; 8 bases align to TRBD1. The V gene's germline CDR1 is SGHRS and CDR2 YFSETQ. The CDR3 spans 13 residues. After removal of 3 bases from V and 5 bases from J, the junction contained 3 bases not matched to a gene. CDR3 coding DNA: TGCGCCAGCAGCTGGACAGGGACCGAGACCCAGTACTTC. Its protein is CASSWTGTETQYF.

This clonotype was picked up many times. The CDR3 DNA reads as TGCGCCAGCAGCAAGGGGCACAGGGATAGGTTCACAGATACGCAGTATTTT. As protein: CASSKGHRDRFTDTQYF. The rearrangement joins TRBV5-1 to TRBJ2-3; D possibly corresponds to TRBD1 (6 bases). The CDR3 has 17 residues. V lost 4 bases and J lost 2, with 20 bases in between. CDR1 SGHRS and CDR2 YFSETQ come from the germline V gene.

Ten or more counts support this clonotype. The chain joins TRBV4-2 to TRBJ2-2, with a weak D call TRBD2 (6 bases). Germline V gives CDR1 LGHNA, CDR2 YNFKEQ. The germline V and J ends were trimmed by 0 bases and 6 bases, with 11 bases remaining between them. The CDR3 totals 15 residues. The CDR3: CASSQEGGSAGELFF. In nucleotides, the CDR3 is TGTGCCAGCAGCCAAGAAGGAGGGTCCGCCGGGGAGCTGTTTTTT.

The J gene is TRBJ2-7, the V gene TRBV5-1, with 11 positions matching TRBD1. The junction had 4 bases not matched to a gene; V was cut back by 4 bases and J by 7 bases. This CDR3 has 13 residues. Germline V gives CDR1 SGHRS, CDR2 YFSETQ. This CDR3 reads CASSRGTGGEQYV. CDR3 nucleotide sequence: TGCGCCAGCAGCCGAGGGACAGGGGGTGAGCAGTACGTC.

The V gene is TRBV7-2, the J gene TRBJ2-7; 7 bases match TRBD1. V was pared by 1 base and J by 3 bases, with 6 bases of the junction left unmatched. The CDR3 is 15 amino acids. Germline V gene sequence: CDR1 SGHTA, CDR2 FQGNSA. The DNA of the CDR3 is TGTGCCAGCAGCTTAGGGGGGTCAGGGGGCTACGAGCAGTACTTC. Protein sequence: CASSLGGSGGYEQYF.

Turning to this clonotype: A read error may account for a junction end that differs from germline. The J gene is TRBJ2-2, the V gene TRBV5-1, with TRBD1 matching over 9 bases. The V gene's germline CDR1 is SGHRS and CDR2 YFSETQ. CDR3 length equals 16 residues. The CDR3 reads CASSRRQGGVAGELFF. CDR3 in DNA: TGTGCCAGCAGTCGAAGACAGGGGGGGGTTGCCGGGGAGCTGTTTTTT.

This clonotype was counted many times. The chain has TRBV28 and TRBJ1-6, with TRBD1 identical over 7 bases. The CDR3 runs to 15 residues. The ends lost 6 bases at V and 5 bases at J; junction bases unmatched: 7. Germline-derived CDR1 and CDR2 are MDHEN and SYDVKM. CDR3 in amino acids: CASRLTGPNNSPLHF. CDR3 in DNA: TGTGCCAGCAGGCTGACAGGGCCAAATAATTCACCCCTCCACTTT.

This clonotype was counted at least ten times. V gene TRBV6-2 or TRBV6-3 combines with J gene TRBJ1-3; no reliable D call. V was clipped by 5 bases and J by 0 bases, with 8 bases between them. The CDR3 sequence is 14 residues long. CDR1 and CDR2 (germline): MNHEY, SVGEGT. The CDR3 loop is CASSPESSGNTIYF. The CDR3 bases are TGTGCCAGCAGTCCCGAAAGCTCTGGAAACACCATATATTTT.

The chain combines TRBV10-3 with TRBJ1-2; D is possibly TRBD1 (5 bases). This CDR3 spans 14 amino acids. V lost 4 bases, J lost 3 bases, and 12 bases lay in between. Germline values: CDR1 ENHRY, CDR2 SYGVKD. The CDR3 DNA reads as TGTGCCATCAGTGGAGGTCCAGGGTACTATGGCTACACCTTC. Its protein product is CAISGGPGYYGYTF.

Concerning this clonotype: The DNA is omitted, as the CDR3 cannot be located on it reliably, and the CDR3 follows TCRdb's listing. J is TRBJ2-1 and V is TRBV7-8; the table assigns TRBD1, which was not confirmed against the DNA. Germline V lookup: CDR1 SGHVS, CDR2 FQNEAQ. The CDR3 is 22 residues long, ends included. CDR3 loop: CASSLRGFQETQYFGPGNEQFF.

A note on this clonotype: A much larger clonotype is one base distant, so this may be a read error. In DNA, the CDR3 is TGTGCCAGCAGTCACCAAGCCAAAACCTATGGCTACACCTTC. Translated, it gives CASSHQAKTYGYTF. J is TRBJ1-2 and V is TRBV28; D not certain. V dropped 5 bases and J dropped 4 bases, with 14 bases sitting between them. The CDR3 has 14 residues. CDR1 is MDHEN, CDR2 SYDVKM, per germline.